This TCR beta chain derives from a study of molecular identifiers for immune sequencing clone quantification. This clonotype was picked up many times. Its specificity is unknown. Sorting was used to obtain naive CD8 T cells (CD8+CD4-CCR7+CD45RA+). CDR1 is SGHTA, CDR2 FQGNSA, per germline. The V end lost 1 base, the J end lost 1 base, and 6 bases lay between the germline ends. The CDR3 runs to 14 residues. TCRdb re-derived calls from the PCR reads in MiXCR, one entry per CDR3 protein. The table includes hundreds of thousands of distinct CDR3 sequences, over 25% detected once. General study results and limits: More than 98% of effector molecules, versus under 1% of naive-cell molecules, belonged to clones above 20 RNA copies.

The receptor comes from a human donor in good health. Some libraries in this study had Jurkat cell RNA spiked in. The chain recombines TRBV7-2 with TRBJ2-3, with D hard to call. The sequencing input was naive CD8+ T cells from blood, with Jurkat cell RNA spiked in. This sample's subset: FACS-sorted CD8+CD4-CCR7+CD45RA+ naive T cells. CDR3 coding DNA: TGTGCCAGCAGCTTAGGAGTTGGCACAGATACGCAGTATTTT. Its protein is CASSLGVGTDTQYF.